The rows below give T cell receptor beta chains drawn from one sample of a study of OX40 agonist ivuxolimab in advanced cancers. The table came from immunoSEQ multiplex PCR; TCRdb's copy has only in-frame clones and leaves some out. The sample records about 100,000 clones, less than 95% being singletons. Material: CD4+ or CD8+ T cells sorted from blood, obtained in a trial of the OX40 agonist ivuxolimab. The receptors come from an adult with an advanced solid tumor such as melanoma, head and neck, liver or kidney cancer. The CDR3 runs from the conserved cysteine through the conserved F or W.

v_gene,CDR3aa
TRBV19,CASSFTGSGSTGELFF
TRBV6-5,CASSYGGKGTGELFF
TRBV6-6,CASSYSISLGNTIYF
TRBV12-5,CASGLRDGGLYEQYF
TRBV9,CASSVALGNYGYTF
TRBV5-1,CASKTGGRVNTGELFF
TRBV4-2,CASSRTSPGELFF
TRBV4-3,CATSAASGRMSSYNEQFF
TRBV5-1,CASSFTGGALLNEQFF
TRBV18,CASSPGLAGGDSTDTQYF
TRBV5-6,CASSLSGGSGNTIYF